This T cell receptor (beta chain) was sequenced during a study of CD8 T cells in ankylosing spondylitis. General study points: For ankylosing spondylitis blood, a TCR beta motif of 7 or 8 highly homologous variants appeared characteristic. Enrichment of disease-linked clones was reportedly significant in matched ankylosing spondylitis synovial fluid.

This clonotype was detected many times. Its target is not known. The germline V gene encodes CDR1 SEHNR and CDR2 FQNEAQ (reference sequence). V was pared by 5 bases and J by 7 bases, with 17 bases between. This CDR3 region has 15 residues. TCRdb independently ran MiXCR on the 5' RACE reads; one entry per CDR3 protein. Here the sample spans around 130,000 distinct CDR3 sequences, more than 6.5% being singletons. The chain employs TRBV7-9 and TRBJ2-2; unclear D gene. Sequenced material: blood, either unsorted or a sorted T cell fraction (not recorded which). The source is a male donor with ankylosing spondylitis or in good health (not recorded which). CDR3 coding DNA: TGTGCCAGCAGCGGACCAGACGGGTGGGTCGGGGAGCTGTTTTTT. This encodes CASSGPDGWVGELFF.